This T cell receptor (beta chain) was captured in a study of blood T cell repertoires in COVID-19. Across the whole study: Samples of COVID-19 (acute and convalescent) were obtained from the United States, Italy and Spain. PBMCs, B-cell-depleted T cells, or T cells provided the cDNA or gDNA that made up the material.

Per the original data handling: From reference gene primer amplification, estimates of nucleated cell counts were derived. The table came from immunoSEQ multiplex PCR; TCRdb's copy has only in-frame clones and leaves some out. The DNA gave D and trimming, while V, J and clone size come from that table. The data show about 52,000 clones, about 90% seen once. Between the trimmed V and J ends, which lost 0 bases and 5 bases, there was a span of 12 bases. The CDR3 has 15 residues. Germline V CDR1 and CDR2: SGHKS, YYEKEE (reference sequence). The source of this sequence is a human donor with active COVID-19. The donor label of this sample is uncertain. Sequenced material: peripheral blood. V gene TRBV5-5 combines with J gene TRBJ1-5; no reliable D call. The DNA of the CDR3 is TGTGCCAGCAGCTTGGGGTTTGGCTCTGATCAGCCCCAGCATTTT. Translation: CASSLGFGSDQPQHF. Looking up the rest from reference TRBV5-5 and TRBJ1-5 gives the full variable domain: DAGVTQSPTHLIKTRGQQVTLRCSPISGHKSVSWYQQVLGQGPQFIFQYYEKEERGRGNFPDRFSARQFPNYSSELNVNALLLGDSALYLCASSLGFGSDQPQHFGDGTRLSIL.